The TCR beta chain under discussion was sequenced for a study of T cells in Graves' hyperthyroidism and ophthalmopathy. Amplified regions were TCR beta CDR3 sequences from RNA transcripts. The HTBI primer set drove a first-round RT-PCR of the TCR CDR3. TCRdb re-derived calls from the multiplex PCR reads in MiXCR, one entry per CDR3 protein. Of around 500,000 distinct CDR3 sequences in the sample, around 13% were seen once. Only a few counts were recorded for this clonotype. CDR1 and CDR2 from the germline V gene are LGHNA and YNFKEQ. Deletions cut 0 bases from V and 4 bases from J, with 6 bases between. The CDR3 sequence is 13 residues long.

The receptor was isolated from a woman aged 40 to 55 with Graves' hyperthyroidism. The sample comprised blood. The J gene is TRBJ1-2, the V gene TRBV4-2; the D is unclear. The CDR3 nucleotides read TGTGCCAGCAGCCAAGAGGGTGTCTATGGCTACACCTTC. The encoded protein is CASSQEGVYGYTF.